The 14 T cell receptor beta chains listed next were all sequenced from one sample in a study of beta chain features in type 1 diabetes. Findings and caveats of the study: For Type 1 diabetes patients, all four CD4+ subsets carried TCRB CDR3s that were moderately but significantly shorter.

Isolated RNA was reverse transcribed in full, so expressed TCRB transcripts were sequenced. Here immunoSEQ multiplex PCR was the method, and the copy in TCRdb shows in-frame clones only, minus some. The sample lists nearly 700,000 clones; around 15% were seen once. Their recognized antigens are unknown. The sample consisted of naive CD4+ T cells from blood. These receptors originate from a man younger than 35 with type 1 diabetes.

The chain recombines TRBV5-1 with TRBJ2-5, with D possibly matching TRBD2 (6 bases). Looked up from germline, CDR1 is SGHRS and CDR2 is YFSETQ. The CDR3 contains 14 residues. V lost 0 bases to trimming and J lost 4 bases, with 10 bases between them. DNA of the CDR3: TGCGCCAGCAGCTTGGGAGGGACTCGAGAGACCCAGTACTTC. This gives the protein CASSLGGTRETQYF.

The chain links TRBV11-2 to TRBJ2-2; D might be TRBD1 (6 bases). There are 11 residues in the CDR3. With 5 bases removed from V and 9 bases from J, the gap between germline ends came to 7 bases. The germline V gene has CDR1 SGHAT and CDR2 FQNNGV. The CDR3 loop reads CASSQGWELFF. CDR3 DNA: TGTGCCAGCAGCCAGGGGTGGGAGCTGTTTTTT.

The gene calls are TRBV5-1 and TRBJ2-5; maybe TRBD2 (6 bases). Germline CDR1 reads SGHRS; CDR2 reads YFSETQ. This CDR3 is 15 amino acids long. The V gene lost 3 bases and the J gene lost 6 bases, with 18 bases spanning the gap. CDR3 sequence reads: CASSSTDGGVKTQYF. As DNA, the CDR3 is TGCGCCAGCAGCTCAACCGACGGAGGGGTAAAGACCCAGTACTTC.

This chain uses TRBV9 with TRBJ2-4; a possible D gene is TRBD1 (6 bases). The CDR3 runs to 16 residues. Germline V CDR1 and CDR2: SGDLS, YYNGEE. Trimming pared 0 bases from V and 2 bases from J, leaving 12 bases between. In nucleotides, the CDR3 is TGTGCCAGCAGCGTAGGTAGTACAGGGTCCAAAAACATTCAGTACTTC. It codes for CASSVGSTGSKNIQYF.

This chain uses TRBV7-8 with TRBJ1-1; no clear D. Deletions cut 5 bases from V and 6 bases from J, with 10 bases between. The CDR3 consists of 12 residues. CDR1 is SGHVS and CDR2 is FQNEAQ in the germline V gene. The CDR3 nucleotides are TGTGCCAGCAGCCCTGGTTTTGCTGAAGCTTTCTTT. This encodes CASSPGFAEAFF.

There are a few counts of this clone. The gene calls are TRBV14 and TRBJ2-7; D may be TRBD1 (6 bases). The germline gives CDR1 SGHDN, CDR2 FVKESK. V was clipped by 5 bases and J by 2 bases, with 16 bases between them. The length of the CDR3 is 15 residues. CDR3 nucleotide sequence: TGTGCCAGCAGCGCAAACAGGGATGTTGCCTACGAGCAGTACTTC. It is translated as CASSANRDVAYEQYF.

This sequence joins TRBV28 and TRBJ1-5; maybe TRBD1 (5 bases). This CDR3 has 14 amino acids. The germline V gene has CDR1 MDHEN and CDR2 SYDVKM. V was pared by 5 bases and J by 5 bases, with 13 bases between. The CDR3 here is CASSPSTEYQPQHF. The CDR3 DNA reads TGTGCCAGCAGTCCGTCGACAGAGTATCAGCCCCAGCATTTT.

V usage is TRBV7-9 and J usage is TRBJ2-3; TRBD2 agrees at 9 bases. Germline CDR1 and CDR2: SEHNR and FQNEAQ (reference sequence). The CDR3 consists of 15 residues. With 4 bases clipped from V and 3 bases from J, the junction kept 5 bases outside the gene matches. The CDR3 spells CASSSGTSWTDTQYF. Here the CDR3 DNA reads TGTGCCAGCAGCTCAGGGACTAGCTGGACAGATACGCAGTATTTT.

In its sample, this clone was seen a few times. V and J are TRBV19 and TRBJ2-1; the D is unclear. CDR3 length: 11 amino acids. Trimming stripped 6 bases from V and 8 bases from J, with 8 bases between. Germline V CDR1 and CDR2: LNHDA, SQIVND (reference sequence). The CDR3 spells CASREKDEQFF. CDR3 DNA: TGTGCCAGTAGAGAGAAGGATGAGCAGTTCTTC.

The rearrangement uses TRBV29-1 and TRBJ2-1, with TRBD1 matching over 7 bases. CDR1 is SQVTM, CDR2 ANQGSEA, per germline. With V trimmed by 5 bases and J by 3 bases, 1 base remained unmatched. CDR3 length equals 12 residues. For the CDR3, the DNA is TGCAGCGTTTCAGGGGGCTACAATGAGCAGTTCTTC. Amino acid sequence: CSVSGGYNEQFF.

V and J are TRBV28 and TRBJ2-7; perhaps TRBD2 as D (6 bases). Germline CDR1 is MDHEN and CDR2 is SYDVKM. The germline V and J ends were trimmed by 7 bases and 5 bases, with 15 bases remaining between them. The CDR3 length is 13 residues. Here the CDR3 reads CASTRDRGNEQYF. The CDR3 region has the DNA TGTGCCAGCACCCGGGACCGGGGGAACGAGCAGTACTTC. Drawing the rest from reference TRBV28 and TRBJ2-7, the complete variable domain is DVKVTQSSRYLVKRTGEKVFLECVQDMDHENMFWYRQDPGLGLRLIYFSYDVKMKEKGDIPEGYSVSREKKERFSLILESASTNQTSMYLCASTRDRGNEQYFGPGTRLTVT.

This clone was seen only a few times. This chain joins TRBV19 and TRBJ1-4; the D gene is possibly TRBD1 (5 bases). The ends were cut back, 4 bases at V and 8 bases at J, with 17 bases in the middle. The CDR3 totals 15 residues. The V gene's germline CDR1 is LNHDA and CDR2 SQIVND (reference sequence). The CDR3 loop reads CASSTSGGASEKLFF. DNA for the CDR3: TGTGCCAGTAGTACCAGTGGAGGGGCAAGCGAAAAACTGTTTTTT.

The rearrangement joins TRBV11-2 to TRBJ1-1, with a tentative D call TRBD1 (6 bases). Trimming shortened V by 4 bases and J by 0 bases, and 18 bases separated the two germline ends. The CDR3 sequence is 17 residues long. Germline lookup yields CDR1 SGHAT and CDR2 FQNNGV. CDR3 nucleotides: TGTGCCAGCAGCTGGGGGCGGCTGCCCCACATGAACACTGAAGCTTTCTTT. It specifies CASSWGRLPHMNTEAFF.

This clone was recorded a few times. The chain couples TRBV11-2 to TRBJ2-2; 9 bases align to TRBD2. The CDR3 is made up of 17 amino acids. The germline CDR1 and CDR2 sequences are SGHAT and FQNNGV. The trim removed 3 bases at V and 3 bases at J, leaving 8 bases unmatched. The CDR3 DNA reads TGTGCCAGCAGCTTGATTGCCGGGACTAGCCACACCGGGGAGCTGTTTTTT. Its translation is CASSLIAGTSHTGELFF.